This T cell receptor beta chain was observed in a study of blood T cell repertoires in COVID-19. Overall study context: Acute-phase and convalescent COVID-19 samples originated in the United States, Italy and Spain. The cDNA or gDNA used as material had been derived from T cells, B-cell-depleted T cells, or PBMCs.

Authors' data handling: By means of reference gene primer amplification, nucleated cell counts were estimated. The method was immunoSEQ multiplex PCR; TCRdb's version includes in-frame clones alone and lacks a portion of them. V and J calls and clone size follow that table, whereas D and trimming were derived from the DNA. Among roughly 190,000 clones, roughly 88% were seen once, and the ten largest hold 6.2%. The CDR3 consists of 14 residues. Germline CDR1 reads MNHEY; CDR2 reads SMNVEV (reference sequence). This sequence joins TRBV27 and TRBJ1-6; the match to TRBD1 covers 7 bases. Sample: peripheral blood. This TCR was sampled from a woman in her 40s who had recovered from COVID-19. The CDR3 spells CVVKGAGGNSPLHF. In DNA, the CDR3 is TGTGTCGTCAAAGGAGCAGGGGGAAATTCACCCCTCCACTTT.